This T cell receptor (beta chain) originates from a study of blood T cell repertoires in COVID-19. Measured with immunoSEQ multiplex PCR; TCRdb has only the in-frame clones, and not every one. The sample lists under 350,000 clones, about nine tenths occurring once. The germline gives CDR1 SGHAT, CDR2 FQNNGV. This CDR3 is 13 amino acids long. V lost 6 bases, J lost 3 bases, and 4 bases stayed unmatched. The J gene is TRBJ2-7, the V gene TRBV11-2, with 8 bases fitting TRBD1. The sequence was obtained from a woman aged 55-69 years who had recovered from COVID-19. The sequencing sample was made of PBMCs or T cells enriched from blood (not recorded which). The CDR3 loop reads CASSRDRIYEQYF. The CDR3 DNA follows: TGTGCCAGCAGTCGGGACAGGATCTACGAGCAGTACTTC. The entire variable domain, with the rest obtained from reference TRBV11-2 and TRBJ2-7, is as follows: EAGVAQSPRYKIIEKRQSVAFWCNPISGHATLYWYQQILGQGPKLLIQFQNNGVVDDSQLPKDRFSAERLKGVDSTLKIQPAKLEDSAVYLCASSRDRIYEQYFGPGTRLTVT.